This entry is about one TCR beta chain. No antigen is known for it. TCRdb re-analysed the RT-PCR reads in MiXCR, keeping a single row per CDR3 protein. The sample includes about 620,000 distinct CDR3 sequences, about 11% of them seen just once. V lost 1 base and J lost 2; bases outside the gene matches: 8. CDR3 length equals 17 residues. CDR1 and CDR2 from the germline V gene are SGHTA and FQGTGA. This entry belongs to a study of response to subunit inactivated influenza vaccine. Study-level points and caveats: After each seasonal influenza vaccination, few new T cells are recruited, the authors suggested.

Sequencing used PBMCs from blood, obtained on the day of vaccination. The V and J genes are TRBV7-3 and TRBJ2-3; 8 bases are shared with TRBD1. This TCR was sampled from a man aged 50-59 years who received an inactivated influenza vaccine. CDR3 nucleotides: TGTGCCAGCAGCTTAAAAAGGGCAGGGGGCTTCACAGATACGCAGTATTTT. This codes for CASSLKRAGGFTDTQYF.